This entry features one TCR beta chain sequence. This specimen comes from a study of naive and memory T cell subsets. The beta constant-region primer was an equimolar mix of two oligonucleotides covering TRBC1 and TRBC2. TCRdb re-called the UMI-ligation and nested PCR reads with MiXCR, one entry per CDR3 protein. Of about 80,000 distinct CDR3 sequences in the sample, about an eighth are singletons; the top ten hold about 0.9%. From the second PCR step, alpha and beta chains were amplified apart. V was cut by 3 bases and J by 3 bases, with 8 bases left in between. CDR3 length: 13 residues. Germline CDR1 and CDR2: SGHTA and FQGNSA.

The material sequenced was central memory CD4+ T cells from blood. This sequence joins TRBV7-2 and TRBJ1-1; possibly TRBD1 for D (5 bases). The sequence came from a human donor in good health. CDR3 sequence reads: CASSFIGDTEAFF. Written as DNA, the CDR3 is TGTGCCAGCAGCTTCATAGGGGACACTGAAGCTTTCTTT.